This is a list of T cell receptor beta chains from one sample in a study of identical twins. Each CDR3 protein gets one entry after TCRdb re-called the 5' RACE reads with MiXCR. The data hold roughly 1.6 million distinct CDR3 sequences, with around a third observed a single time. Sequenced input: cord blood. The receptor set was obtained from a newborn girl in good health. Both conserved end residues are trimmed from each CDR3. A D gene is named only where the DNA matches it firmly.

d_call: NA
v_call: TRBV2
cdr3_aa: ASSEALYNSPLH

d_call: TRBD1
v_call: TRBV6-1
cdr3_aa: ASSSGTGGQETQY

d_call: NA
v_call: TRBV30
cdr3_aa: AWNRGNTEAF

d_call: NA
v_call: TRBV7-2
cdr3_aa: ASSPTVSPNYGYT

d_call: NA
v_call: TRBV29-1
cdr3_aa: SVEDEEVGYGYT

d_call: NA
v_call: TRBV18
cdr3_aa: ASFEGRPDTQY

d_call: TRBD2
v_call: TRBV6-1
cdr3_aa: ASRGLGKRNEQF

d_call: TRBD2
v_call: TRBV20-1
cdr3_aa: SARDFGLAGSSSYNEQF

d_call: TRBD2
v_call: TRBV15
cdr3_aa: ATSGDTSGGRWNEQY

d_call: NA
v_call: TRBV25-1
cdr3_aa: ASSDTASYEQY

d_call: TRBD1
v_call: TRBV7-8
cdr3_aa: ASSTRQGQRKGDTQY

d_call: TRBD1
v_call: TRBV20-1
cdr3_aa: SATGSTGGDTQY

d_call: NA
v_call: TRBV11-2
cdr3_aa: ASSQPPGEQY

d_call: TRBD1
v_call: TRBV4-2
cdr3_aa: ASSQDPKGQGYNEQF